This T cell receptor beta chain was profiled in a study of yellow fever vaccine responses in identical twins. The study, taken as a whole, reports: Twins reportedly had a vaccine T cell response that seemed partly convergent, partly personalized.

With respect to this clonotype: The antigen remains unidentified.

The V end lost 4 bases, the J end lost 5 bases, and 15 bases lay between the germline ends. From germline, CDR1 is SGHRS and CDR2 YFSETQ. CDR3 length: 14 amino acids. Each CDR3 protein gets one entry after TCRdb re-called the RT-PCR reads with MiXCR. The table includes about 23,000 distinct CDR3 sequences, around four fifths detected once. The chain couples TRBV5-1 to TRBJ2-5, with D possibly TRBD1 on 6 matching bases. This sequence originates from a woman aged 18-29 years who received the yellow fever vaccine. Source: T cells from blood (PBMCs), unsorted or a sorted subset (not recorded which), taken before or after yellow fever vaccination (not recorded which). In nucleotides, the CDR3 is TGCGCCAGCAGCCTAGGGGGAGTCGGGGAGACCCAGTACTTC. This encodes CASSLGGVGETQYF.